This TCR beta chain was sequenced for a study of blood T cells in healthy people across ages. Notes on the study in general: With naive T cell percentage, TCR beta diversity showed a strong correlation.

On this clonotype itself: Its antigen is currently unknown.

For the second PCR, which ran for roughly 7 to 11 cycles, a sample-barcoded 5' primer and a J-beta primer mix were used. Each CDR3 protein is one row after TCRdb ran MiXCR on the 5' RACE reads. The sample holds approximately 690,000 distinct CDR3 sequences, 45% to 65% seen once. Collection of ten milliliters of peripheral blood was performed for each donor. The CDR3 consists of 15 residues. V was shortened by 6 bases and J by 0 bases, with 14 bases between the two germline ends. Germline CDR1 reads MNHEY; CDR2 reads SVGAGI. The clonotype was recovered from a man in his 60s in good health. The J gene is TRBJ2-5, the V gene TRBV6-5; D perhaps matches TRBD1 (6 bases). Sequencing was performed on blood. This chain's CDR3 is CASSWRGQYQETQYF. CDR3 DNA: TGTGCCAGCAGCTGGCGTGGACAGTACCAAGAGACCCAGTACTTC.